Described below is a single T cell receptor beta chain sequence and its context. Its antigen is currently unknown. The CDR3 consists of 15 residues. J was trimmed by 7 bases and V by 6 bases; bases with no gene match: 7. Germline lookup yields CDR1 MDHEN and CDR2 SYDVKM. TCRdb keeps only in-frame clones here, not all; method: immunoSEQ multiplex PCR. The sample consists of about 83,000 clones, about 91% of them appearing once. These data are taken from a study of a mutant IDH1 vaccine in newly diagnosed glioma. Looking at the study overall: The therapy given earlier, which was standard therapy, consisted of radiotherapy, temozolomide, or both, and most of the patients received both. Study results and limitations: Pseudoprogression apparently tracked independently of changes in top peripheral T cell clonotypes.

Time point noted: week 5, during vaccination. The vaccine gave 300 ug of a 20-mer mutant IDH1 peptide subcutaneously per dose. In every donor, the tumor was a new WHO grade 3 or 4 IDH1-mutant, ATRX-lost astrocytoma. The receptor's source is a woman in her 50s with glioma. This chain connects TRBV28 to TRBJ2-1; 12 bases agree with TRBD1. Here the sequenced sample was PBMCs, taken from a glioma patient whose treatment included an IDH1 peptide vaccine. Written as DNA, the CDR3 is TGTGCCAGCAGGCAGGGACAGGGGGCGGGTAATGAGCAGTTCTTC. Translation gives CASRQGQGAGNEQFF.